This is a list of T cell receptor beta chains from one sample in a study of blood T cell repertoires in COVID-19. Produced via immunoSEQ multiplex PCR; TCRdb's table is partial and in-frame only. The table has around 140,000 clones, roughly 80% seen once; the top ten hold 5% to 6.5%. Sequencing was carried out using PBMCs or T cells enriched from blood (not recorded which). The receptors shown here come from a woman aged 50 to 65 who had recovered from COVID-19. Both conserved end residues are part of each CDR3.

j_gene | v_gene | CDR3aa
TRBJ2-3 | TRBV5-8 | CARGQGIEQYF
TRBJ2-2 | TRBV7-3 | CASSLGGQSNTGELFF
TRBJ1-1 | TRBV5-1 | CASSWTGMNTEAFF
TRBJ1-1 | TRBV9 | CASSEGTGLGLGTEAFF
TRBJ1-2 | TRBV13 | CASSLGKGQGGLHGYTF
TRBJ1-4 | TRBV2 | CASRRFAPNEKLFF
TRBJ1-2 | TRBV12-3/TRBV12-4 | CASSSRGDYGYTF
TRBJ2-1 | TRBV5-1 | CASSSDSYYNEQFF
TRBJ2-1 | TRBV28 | CASSVKFDEQFF
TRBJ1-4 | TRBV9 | CASSPSGGHVEKLFF
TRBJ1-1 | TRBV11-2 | CASSFRGFGTEAFF